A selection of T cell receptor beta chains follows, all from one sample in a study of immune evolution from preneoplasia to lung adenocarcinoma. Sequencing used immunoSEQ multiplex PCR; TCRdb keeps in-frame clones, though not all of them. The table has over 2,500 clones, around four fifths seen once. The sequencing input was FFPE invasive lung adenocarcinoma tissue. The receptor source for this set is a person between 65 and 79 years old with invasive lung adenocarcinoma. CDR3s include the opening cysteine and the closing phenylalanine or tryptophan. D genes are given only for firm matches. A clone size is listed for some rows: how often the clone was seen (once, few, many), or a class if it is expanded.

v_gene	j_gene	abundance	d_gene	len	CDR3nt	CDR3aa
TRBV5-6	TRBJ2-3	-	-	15	TGTGCCAGCAGCTTGAGAAGCGGGAGCACAGATACGCAGTATTTT	CASSLRSGSTDTQYF
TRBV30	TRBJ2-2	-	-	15	TGTGCCTGGAGTTTCGACGGACAGTACACCGGGGAGCTGTTTTTT	CAWSFDGQYTGELFF
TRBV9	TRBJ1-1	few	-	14	TGTGCCAGCAGCGTAGAGGGCACGAACACTGAAGCTTTCTTT	CASSVEGTNTEAFF
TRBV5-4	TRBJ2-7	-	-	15	TGTGCCAGCAGCACTCCAGGGACTCAGCCCTACGAGCAGTACTTC	CASSTPGTQPYEQYF
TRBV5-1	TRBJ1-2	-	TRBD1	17	TGCACCAGCAGCTCCTCATACCGGGACAGTTATAACTATGGCTACACCTTC	CTSSSSYRDSYNYGYTF
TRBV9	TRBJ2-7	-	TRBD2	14	TGTGCCAGCAGCGTAGGGCTAGCGGGCTACGAGCAGTACTTC	CASSVGLAGYEQYF
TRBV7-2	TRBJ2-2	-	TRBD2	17	TGTGCCAGCAGCTTAAGGGAGGGCCACTTCTACACCGGGGAGCTGTTTTTT	CASSLREGHFYTGELFF
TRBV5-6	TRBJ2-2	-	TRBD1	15	TGTGCCAGCAGCTGGGGACAGGGGGTCGCCGGGGAGCTGTTTTTT	CASSWGQGVAGELFF
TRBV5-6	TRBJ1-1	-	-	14	TGTGCCAGCAGCTTGTCTTCGGGCCACACTGAAGCTTTCTTT	CASSLSSGHTEAFF
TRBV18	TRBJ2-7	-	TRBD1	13	TGTGCCAGCTCATACCGGGACAGAGACGAGCAGTACTTC	CASSYRDRDEQYF
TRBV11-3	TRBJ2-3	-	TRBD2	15	TGTGCCAGCAGCCCCGTGAGCGGGGGAAAGGATACGCAGTATTTT	CASSPVSGGKDTQYF
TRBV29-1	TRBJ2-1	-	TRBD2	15	TGCAGCGTTGGCAAACGGACTAGCGCTCACAATGAGCAGTTCTTC	CSVGKRTSAHNEQFF
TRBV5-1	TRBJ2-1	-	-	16	TGCGCCAGCAGCAACAATGCCTCGAGCTCCTACAATGAGCAGTTCTTC	CASSNNASSSYNEQFF
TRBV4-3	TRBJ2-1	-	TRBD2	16	TGCGCCAGCAGCCAACACTACGGGAGGAGCGGGAATGAGCAGTTCTTC	CASSQHYGRSGNEQFF
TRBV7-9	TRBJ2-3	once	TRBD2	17	TGTGCCAGCAGCTACCACCGGACTAGCGGCAGCACAGATACGCAGTATTTT	CASSYHRTSGSTDTQYF
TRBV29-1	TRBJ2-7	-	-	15	TGCAGCGTGGAAAGACAGCTTACGAACGCCTACGAGCAGTACTTC	CSVERQLTNAYEQYF
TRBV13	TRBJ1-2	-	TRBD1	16	TGTACCAGCAGCTCAGGGACAGGCGATCGGAAGTATGGCTACACCTTC	CTSSSGTGDRKYGYTF
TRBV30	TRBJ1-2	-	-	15	TGTGCCTGGGGAACGGGCCGGGACGCCCTTTTGGGCTACACCTTC	CAWGTGRDALLGYTF
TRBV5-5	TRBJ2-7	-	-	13	TGTGCCAGCAGCTTGGGACTGGAATACGAGCAGTACTTC	CASSLGLEYEQYF
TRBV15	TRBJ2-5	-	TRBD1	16	TGTGCCACCAGCAGCCCGACAGGGGCGACCGTGGAGACCCAGTACTTC	CATSSPTGATVETQYF
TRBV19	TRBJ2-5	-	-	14	TGTGCCAGTAGTATTACGCCGGGACAAGAGACCCAGTACTTC	CASSITPGQETQYF
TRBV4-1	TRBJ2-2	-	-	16	TGCGCCAGCAGCCAAGCGGCCGAGATTCTCACCGGGGAGCTGTTTTTT	CASSQAAEILTGELFF
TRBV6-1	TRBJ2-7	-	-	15	TGTGCCAGCAGTGAATACGGGACGCAGGTCTACGAGCAGTACTTC	CASSEYGTQVYEQYF
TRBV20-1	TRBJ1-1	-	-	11	TGCAGTGCCCGAGACGAGGGTGAAGCTTTCTTT	CSARDEGEAFF
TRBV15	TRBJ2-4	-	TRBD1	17	TGTGCCACCAGCAGAGATCCCCAGGGGGCAGCCAAAAACATTCAGTACTTC	CATSRDPQGAAKNIQYF
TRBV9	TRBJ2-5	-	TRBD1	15	TGTGCCAGCAGCGCAGGACAGGGGGGTTGGGAGACCCAGTACTTC	CASSAGQGGWETQYF
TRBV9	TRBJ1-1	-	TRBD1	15	TGTGCCAGCAGCCCTCGGACAGGGCAGAACACTGAAGCTTTCTTT	CASSPRTGQNTEAFF
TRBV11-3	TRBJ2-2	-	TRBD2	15	TGTGCCAGCAGCTTTGGGACTAGCGGTGCCGGGGAGCTGTTTTTT	CASSFGTSGAGELFF
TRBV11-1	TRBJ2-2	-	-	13	TGTGCCAGCAGCCCTTTCGGCACCGGGGAGCTGTTTTTT	CASSPFGTGELFF
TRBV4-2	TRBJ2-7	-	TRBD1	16	TGTGCCAGCAGCCAAGCCGAGACAGGGGGTAGCCACGAGCAGTACTTC	CASSQAETGGSHEQYF
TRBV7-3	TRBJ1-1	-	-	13	TGTGCCAGCAGCCAACAGGAGAACACTGAAGCTTTCTTT	CASSQQENTEAFF
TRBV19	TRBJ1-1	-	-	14	TGTGCCAGTAGTATAGCCACTGACAGTCCCGAAGCTTTCTTT	CASSIATDSPEAFF
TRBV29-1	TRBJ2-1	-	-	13	TGCAGCGTTTCTAGGGAAAGGGTCAATGAGCAGTTCTTC	CSVSRERVNEQFF
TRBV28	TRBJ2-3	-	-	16	TGTGCCAGCAGTTTGGGACACACCCGTTTGACAGATACGCAGTATTTT	CASSLGHTRLTDTQYF
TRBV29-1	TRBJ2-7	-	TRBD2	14	TGCAGCGCCCGGATGGGAGGGACCGCTGACGAGCAGTACTTC	CSARMGGTADEQYF
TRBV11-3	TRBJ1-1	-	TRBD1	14	TGTGCCAGCAGCCCTCGACAGGGTAACACTGAAGCTTTCTTT	CASSPRQGNTEAFF
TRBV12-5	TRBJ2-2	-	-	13	TGTGCTAGTGTCCTGAACAGCACCGGGGAGCTGTTTTTT	CASVLNSTGELFF
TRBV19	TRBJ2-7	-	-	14	TGTGCCAGTAGTAACGTACTAGAGGCTGACGAGCAGTACTTC	CASSNVLEADEQYF
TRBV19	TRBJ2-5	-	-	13	TGTGCCAGTAGTATAGATCTATGGGGGACCCAGTACTTC	CASSIDLWGTQYF
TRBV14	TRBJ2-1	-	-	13	TGTGCCAGCAGTCCTATATTGCGCAGGGAGCAGTTCTTC	CASSPILRREQFF
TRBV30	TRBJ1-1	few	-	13	TGTGCCTGGAGTGTGGGGGGGGACACTGAAGCTTTCTTT	CAWSVGGDTEAFF
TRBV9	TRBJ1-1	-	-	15	TGTGCCAGCAGCGTAGGAGGCAGGGAAGGGTCTGAAGCTTTCTTT	CASSVGGREGSEAFF
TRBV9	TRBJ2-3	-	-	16	TGTGCCAGCGCCCTCAGGGGGGACAGAGGCACAGATACGCAGTATTTT	CASALRGDRGTDTQYF
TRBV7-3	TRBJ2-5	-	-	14	TGTGCCAGCAGCTTAAGTCGGCAGTCAGAGACCCAGTACTTC	CASSLSRQSETQYF
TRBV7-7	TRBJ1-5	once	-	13	TGTGCTAGCAGCCCCGGCGGCAATCAGCCCCAGCATTTT	CASSPGGNQPQHF
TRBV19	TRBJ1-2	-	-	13	TGTGCCAGTAGTATTGACGGTAACTATGGCTACACCTTC	CASSIDGNYGYTF
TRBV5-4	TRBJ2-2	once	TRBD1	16	TGTGCCAGCAGCTTGGGGACAGGGGGCCGGACCGGGAAGCTGTTTTTT	CASSLGTGGRTGKLFF
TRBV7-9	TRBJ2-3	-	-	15	TGTGCCAGCAGCTTAGCTACGACCTTCTACGGTACGCAGTATTTT	CASSLATTFYGTQYF
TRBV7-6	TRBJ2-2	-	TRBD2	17	TGTGCCAGCAACAGAAGACTAGCGGGAGGCCCCACCGGGGAGCTGTTTTTT	CASNRRLAGGPTGELFF
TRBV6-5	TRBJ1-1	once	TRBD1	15	TGTGCCAGCAGTTACAGGGGGCGAGGCGGCACTGAAGCTTTCTTT	CASSYRGRGGTEAFF
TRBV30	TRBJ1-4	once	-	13	TGTGCCTGGAGTGGCAGGGCTGGGGAAAAACTGTTTTTT	CAWSGRAGEKLFF
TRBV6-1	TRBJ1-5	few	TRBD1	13	TGTGCCAGCAGCAGGGGGCACAATCAGCCCCAGCATTTT	CASSRGHNQPQHF
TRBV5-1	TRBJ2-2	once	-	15	TGCGCCAGCAGCTTGCAGGTTTCTAACACCGGGGAGCTGTTTTTT	CASSLQVSNTGELFF
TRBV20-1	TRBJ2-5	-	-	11	TGCAGTGCTAGGGAGCGGGAGACCCAGTACTTC	CSARERETQYF
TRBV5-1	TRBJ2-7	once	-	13	TGCGCCAGCAGCGACCCCGGAGGCTACGAGCAGTACTTC	CASSDPGGYEQYF
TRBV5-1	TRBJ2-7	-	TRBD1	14	TGTGCCAGCAGTGACAGGGTAGGGGGTCTCGAGCAGTACTTC	CASSDRVGGLEQYF
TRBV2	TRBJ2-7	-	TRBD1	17	TGTGCCAGCAGTGCGGGACAGCCCCTTCCTAGCACCCACGAGCAGTACTTC	CASSAGQPLPSTHEQYF